This TCR beta chain was profiled in a study of cytomegalovirus exposure and HLA in healthy donors. V dropped 5 bases and J dropped 4; count of bases not matched to a gene: 11. The CDR3 totals 15 residues. Germline V gene data show CDR1 as SEHNR and CDR2 as FQNEAQ (reference sequence). The primer mix had 60 Vbeta and 13 Jbeta primers. Profiling relied on immunoSEQ multiplex PCR, and the TCRdb table lists in-frame clones only, not all of them. Across about 64,000 clones, the top ten clones capture 3.6% of the sample. The sequenced material came from PBMCs. The chain carries TRBV7-9 and TRBJ2-7; 7 bases are a match to TRBD1. This clonotype originated in a woman under 30 in good health and CMV-seronegative. The CDR3 sequence: CASSARDSNMYEQYF. CDR3 in DNA: TGTGCCAGCAGCGCCCGGGACAGTAATATGTACGAGCAGTACTTC.